These 9 T cell receptor beta chains share one sample of origin, sequenced in a study of CD8+CD57+ T cells in acquired aplastic anemia. All sequencing subjects had displayed CD8+CD57+ cell expansion on flow cytometry. TCR beta VDJ and CDR3 profiling used genomic DNA as template. Each CDR3 protein is one row after TCRdb ran MiXCR on the reads. The data hold fewer than 85,000 distinct CDR3 sequences, with 60% to 75% observed a single time. The sequenced material came from sorted CD4+, CD8+, or CD8+CD57+ T cells (not recorded which) from PBMCs. These receptors originate from a human donor with aplastic anemia.

The rearrangement joins TRBV9 to TRBJ2-3; D is tentatively TRBD1 or TRBD2 (6 bases each). The CDR3 contains 13 residues. Germline CDR1 SGDLS, CDR2 YYNGEE. Deletions cut 3 bases from V and 5 bases from J, with 10 bases between. CDR3 residues: CASSGGAGDTQYF. CDR3 DNA sequence: TGTGCCAGCAGCGGGGGGGCGGGAGATACGCAGTATTTT. Together with reference TRBV9 and TRBJ2-3, the CDR3 gives the full variable domain: DSGVTQTPKHLITATGQRVTLRCSPRSGDLSVYWYQQSLDQGLQFLIQYYNGEERAKGNILERFSAQQFPDLHSELNLSSLELGDSALYFCASSGGAGDTQYFGPGTRLTVL.

The rearrangement links TRBV4-3 to TRBJ2-7; D uncertain. CDR1 and CDR2 (germline): LGHNA, YSLEER. Between the trimmed V and J ends, which lost 0 bases and 4 bases, there was a span of 16 bases. The length of the CDR3 is 16 residues. CDR3 in amino acids: CASSQDPPNLDYEQYF. The DNA of the CDR3 is TGCGCCAGCAGCCAAGATCCGCCCAACTTAGATTACGAGCAGTACTTC.

V is TRBV4-2 and J is TRBJ1-1; D is unclear. V lost 10 bases and J lost 1, with 19 bases in between. The CDR3 is made up of 15 amino acids. Per the germline V gene, CDR1 is LGHNA and CDR2 is YNFKEQ. Here the CDR3 reads CAISGPGRRNTEAFF. CDR3 nucleotide sequence: TGTGCCATCAGTGGGCCCGGACGGAGGAACACTGAAGCTTTCTTT.

The genes are TRBV7-3 and TRBJ2-3; unclear D gene. CDR3 length: 13 amino acids. The V end was cut by 5 bases, the J end by 3 bases, with 9 bases between. Germline loops: CDR1 SGHTA, CDR2 FQGTGA. CDR3 bases: TGTGCCAGCAGCGACCTAGGGACAGATACGCAGTATTTT. As protein: CASSDLGTDTQYF.

The chain uses TRBV19 and TRBJ2-5, with TRBD1 identical over 7 bases. The CDR3 runs 16 residues. From germline, CDR1 is LNHDA and CDR2 SQIVND (reference sequence). V trimming: 7 bases; J trimming: 1 base; junction bases outside the gene matches: 12. The DNA of the CDR3 is TGTGCCAGTACCTCTCTCGGGACAGACGGCCAAGAGACCCAGTACTTC. Translated: CASTSLGTDGQETQYF.

The chain combines TRBV3-1 with TRBJ1-1; D gene unclear. Germline-derived CDR1 and CDR2 are LGHDT and YNNKEL (reference sequence). The CDR3 spans 14 residues. V shed 2 bases and J shed 1 base, with 8 bases lying between them. Here the CDR3 reads CASSQWDPNTEAFF. CDR3 nucleotides: TGTGCCAGCAGCCAATGGGATCCGAACACTGAAGCTTTCTTT.

This clonotype has just one count. The chain recombines TRBV4-3 with TRBJ2-5; no clear D. V was clipped by 0 bases and J by 5 bases, with 7 bases between them. Germline V lookup: CDR1 LGHNA, CDR2 YSLEER. CDR3 length: 13 amino acids. CDR3: CASSQDRVETQYF. In DNA form, the CDR3 reads TGCGCCAGCAGCCAAGACCGGGTGGAGACCCAGTACTTC.

This chain uses TRBV29-1 with TRBJ2-1, with 10 bases aligning to TRBD2. The germline V gene has CDR1 SQVTM and CDR2 ANQGSEA. This CDR3 region has 12 residues. The trim removed 5 bases at V and 9 bases at J, leaving 4 bases unmatched. CDR3 loop: CSVLLAGVEQFF. The CDR3 DNA is TGCAGCGTTCTCCTAGCGGGAGTTGAGCAGTTCTTC.

About this clonotype: The conserved phenylalanine or tryptophan normally closing the CDR3 is absent here, so this likely arose from a read error. The chain is built from TRBV19 and TRBJ2-7; TRBD2 is a possible D gene (6 bases). Germline values: CDR1 LNHDA, CDR2 SQIVND (reference sequence). V was cut by 3 bases and J by 7 bases, with 13 bases left in between. This CDR3 is 13 amino acids long. The CDR3 region has the DNA TGTGCCAGTAGTATGATAGAGGGAGGAGAGCAGTACCTC. Its protein is CASSMIEGGEQYL.